This entry lists 5 T cell receptor beta chains sequenced from one sample in a study of cytomegalovirus exposure and HLA in healthy donors. Both 60 Vbeta primers and 13 Jbeta primers went into the PCR. The assay was immunoSEQ multiplex PCR, and TCRdb's table has in-frame clones only and misses some. In the table there are tens of thousands of clones, 70% to 80% of which are singletons. Sequenced: PBMCs. Receptors were obtained from a woman in her thirties or forties in good health and CMV-seropositive.

The rearrangement uses TRBV6-1 and TRBJ2-7, with TRBD1 matching over 9 bases. This CDR3 contains 15 residues. The V gene end was trimmed by 2 bases and the J gene end by 4 bases; junction bases not matched to a gene: 6. CDR1 is MNHNS and CDR2 is SASEGT in the germline V gene. CDR3 region: CASSERGTGRYEQYF. In nucleotides, the CDR3 is TGTGCCAGCAGTGAACGCGGGACAGGGAGATACGAGCAGTACTTC.

V and J are TRBV11-2 and TRBJ1-5; 8 bases line up with TRBD1. The V segment lost 5 bases and the J segment 5 bases; nucleotides outside the gene matches: 11. The germline CDR1 and CDR2 sequences are SGHAT and FQNNGV. The CDR3 is 16 residues long. The CDR3 DNA sequence: TGTGCCAGCAGCCTACGACAGGGGACTACGCATCAGCCCCAGCATTTT. Translating it yields CASSLRQGTTHQPQHF.

This sequence joins TRBV30 and TRBJ1-2; no clear D. The CDR3 spans 12 residues. The V and J ends lost 3 bases and 8 bases respectively, with 13 bases between them. Germline CDR1 and CDR2: GTSNPN and SVGIG (reference sequence). CDR3 region: CAWSSSIGGYTF. Written as DNA, the CDR3 is TGTGCCTGGAGCTCCTCGATCGGGGGCTACACCTTC.

This clone was picked up one time. The genes are TRBV30 and TRBJ1-4; D uncertain. V gave up 2 bases and J gave up 3 bases, with 16 bases separating them. Germline values: CDR1 GTSNPN, CDR2 SVGIG (reference sequence). The CDR3 spans 16 residues. CDR3 sequence (DNA): TGTGCCTGGAGTACTTCTCTAGTCAGTCCTAATGAAAAACTGTTTTTT. It yields the protein CAWSTSLVSPNEKLFF.

This rearrangement joins TRBV7-2 to TRBJ1-1; no reliable D call. CDR3 length: 17 amino acids. V was shortened by 4 bases and J by 3 bases, with 21 bases between the two germline ends. Germline values: CDR1 SGHTA, CDR2 FQGNSA. CDR3 residues: CASSSHRSQAGYTEAFF. DNA of the CDR3: TGTGCCAGCAGCTCGCACCGGTCCCAGGCGGGGTACACTGAAGCTTTCTTT. The full variable domain, with the rest looked up from reference TRBV7-2 and TRBJ1-1, is GAGVSQSPSNKVTEKGKDVELRCDPISGHTALYWYRQSLGQGLEFLIYFQGNSAPDKSGLPSDRFSAERTGGSVSTLTIQRTQQEDSAVYLCASSSHRSQAGYTEAFFGQGTRLTVV.